These T cell receptor beta chains were read from a single sample in a study of T cell responses to AZD1222 COVID-19 vaccine. Sequenced by immunoSEQ multiplex PCR; TCRdb stores in-frame clones only, minus some. The data hold under 95,000 clones, with 70% to 90% observed a single time. Source: peripheral blood, taken 28 days after the second AZD1222 dose. Receptors were obtained from an adult who received the AZD1222 COVID-19 vaccine. Each CDR3 is given with its conserved first and last residue. Each record gives: J gene, V gene, CDR3 length, D gene, CDR3 protein. D genes are given only for firm matches.

j_gene: TRBJ1-2; v_gene: TRBV18; len: 15; d_gene: .; CDR3aa: CASSSSGGPNYGYTF
j_gene: TRBJ1-1; v_gene: TRBV28; len: 13; d_gene: TRBD1; CDR3aa: CASSRTGATEAFF
j_gene: TRBJ2-2; v_gene: TRBV11-2; len: 18; d_gene: .; CDR3aa: CASSPGGRGAPNTGELFF
j_gene: TRBJ2-3; v_gene: TRBV7-9; len: 13; d_gene: .; CDR3aa: CASSSQGKNTQYF
j_gene: TRBJ1-1; v_gene: TRBV5-1; len: 15; d_gene: .; CDR3aa: CASSLYGSSNTEAFF
j_gene: TRBJ1-2; v_gene: TRBV10-3; len: 14; d_gene: TRBD1; CDR3aa: CAISERQGINGYTF
j_gene: TRBJ1-3; v_gene: TRBV5-1; len: 17; d_gene: .; CDR3aa: CASSLGTAGFSGNTIYF
j_gene: TRBJ1-3; v_gene: TRBV6-5; len: 11; d_gene: .; CDR3aa: CASSTGPTIYF
j_gene: TRBJ2-6; v_gene: TRBV28; len: 15; d_gene: TRBD1; CDR3aa: CASNSDRAGANVLTF
j_gene: TRBJ2-1; v_gene: TRBV11-2; len: 11; d_gene: .; CDR3aa: CASSARNEQFF
j_gene: TRBJ2-3; v_gene: TRBV3-1/TRBV3-2; len: 15; d_gene: TRBD2; CDR3aa: CASMEAGDSVDTQYF
j_gene: TRBJ2-7; v_gene: TRBV4-1; len: 16; d_gene: TRBD2; CDR3aa: CASSQEGGISSYEQYF
j_gene: TRBJ2-1; v_gene: TRBV20-1; len: 11; d_gene: .; CDR3aa: CSAVFLGEQFF
j_gene: TRBJ2-7; v_gene: TRBV4-2; len: 16; d_gene: TRBD2; CDR3aa: CASSQEWDYLSYEQYF
j_gene: TRBJ1-4; v_gene: TRBV10-3; len: 17; d_gene: TRBD1; CDR3aa: CAISESKWNRGDEKLFF
j_gene: TRBJ1-5; v_gene: TRBV19; len: 16; d_gene: .; CDR3aa: CASSIEAGYSNQPQHF
j_gene: TRBJ1-2; v_gene: TRBV21-1; len: 15; d_gene: .; CDR3aa: CASSRGTGVGDGYTF
j_gene: TRBJ2-3; v_gene: TRBV11-2; len: 15; d_gene: TRBD2; CDR3aa: CASSLDSGGTDTQYF